This T cell receptor beta chain originates from a study of control samples from healthy donors and cancer patients. Sequencing used immunoSEQ multiplex PCR; TCRdb keeps in-frame clones, though not all of them. Seen here are about 120,000 clones, about 89% observed once, and the top ten hold 6% to 8.5%. CDR1 is LNHDA, CDR2 SQIVND, per germline (reference sequence). CDR3 length: 14 amino acids. With V trimmed by 2 bases and J by 5 bases, 3 bases remained unmatched. This TCR came from a woman aged 18-29 years in good health. This chain links TRBV19 with TRBJ2-1, with 7 bases lining up with TRBD1. What was sequenced was blood. CDR3 coding DNA: TGTGCCAGTAGTATATGGGACAGTAACAATGAGCAGTTCTTC. Protein product: CASSIWDSNNEQFF. The full variable domain, its missing parts supplied by reference TRBV19 and TRBJ2-1, is DGGITQSPKYLFRKEGQNVTLSCEQNLNHDAMYWYRQDPGQGLRLIYYSQIVNDFQKGDIAEGYSVSREKKESFPLTVTSAQKNPTAFYLCASSIWDSNNEQFFGPGTRLTVL.